This T cell receptor beta chain is drawn from a study of blood T cell repertoires in COVID-19. Overall study context: Acute and convalescent COVID-19 samples came from the United States, Italy and Spain. The analysed material was cDNA or gDNA that came from T cells, B-cell-depleted T cells, or PBMCs.

In the authors' workflow: Amplification of reference gene primers was used by the study to estimate nucleated cell counts. The protocol was immunoSEQ multiplex PCR, while the TCRdb copy is restricted to in-frame clones and leaves out a portion. V and J calls and clone size are as listed in that table; D and trimming were resolved from the DNA. This sample yields roughly 110,000 clones, of which 65% to 85% are seen a single time; around 0.77% belongs to the top ten. The TCR comes from a woman aged 70-85 years with acute or convalescent COVID-19. Input material: peripheral blood.

The CDR3 DNA follows: TGCGCCAGCAGCCAAGAGGGACTACCTCAAGAGACCCAGTACTTC. Its translation is CASSQEGLPQETQYF. The gene calls are TRBV4-1 and TRBJ2-5; 7 nucleotides line up with TRBD2. Trimming cost V 0 bases and J 2 bases; bases outside gene matches: 3. CDR3 size: 15 residues. Germline V lookup: CDR1 MGHRA, CDR2 YSYEKL.